The 3 T cell receptor beta chains reported below all come from one sample, sequenced in a study of blood T cells in healthy people across ages. Together with a sample-barcoded 5' primer, a J-beta primer mix was included in a second PCR lasting roughly 6 to 12 cycles. Via MiXCR, TCRdb re-called the 5' RACE reads, giving one row per CDR3 protein. The sample carries roughly 1.7 million distinct CDR3 sequences, roughly 30% recorded once. Source material: blood. Every receptor here comes from a woman aged 30 to 39 in good health.

V gene TRBV18 combines with J gene TRBJ2-7; 9 bases are a match to TRBD1. The CDR3 length is 16 residues. Germline-derived CDR1 and CDR2 are KGHSH and LQKENI. J gave up 5 bases and V 3 bases, and 11 bases lay outside the gene matches. The CDR3 DNA is TGTGCCAGCTCACCGATACCGGGACAGGGATCCGACGAGCAGTACTTC. The encoded protein is CASSPIPGQGSDEQYF.

This chain connects TRBV2 to TRBJ2-1; 9 bases agree with TRBD2. CDR1 is SNHLY and CDR2 is FYNNEI in the germline V gene. J lost 3 bases, V lost 4 bases, and 13 bases had no gene match. This CDR3 is 18 amino acids long. The CDR3 loop reads CASSGYLEIAGVYNEQFF. CDR3 nucleotide sequence: TGTGCCAGCAGTGGTTACCTTGAGATAGCGGGAGTCTACAATGAGCAGTTCTTC.

This clonotype was observed a handful of times. The rearrangement joins TRBV9 to TRBJ2-1, with TRBD1 matching 9 bases. V gave up 2 bases and J gave up 1 base; unmatched junction bases: 4. This CDR3 contains 16 residues. Germline assignment: CDR1 SGDLS and CDR2 YYNGEE. This CDR3 is CASSVTGGPSYNEQFF. In nucleotides, the CDR3 is TGTGCCAGCAGCGTTACAGGGGGCCCTTCCTACAATGAGCAGTTCTTC.